This entry lists 28 T cell receptor beta chains sequenced from one sample in a study of T cells in Graves' hyperthyroidism and ophthalmopathy. Researchers took RNA transcripts and amplified the TCR beta CDR3 regions from them. The HTBI primer set served for first-round RT-PCR of the TCR CDR3. TCRdb passed the multiplex PCR reads through MiXCR, listing each CDR3 protein once. This sample has hundreds of thousands of distinct CDR3 sequences, with roughly a sixth found just once. The sample comprised blood. The receptors originated from a woman in her thirties or forties with Graves' ophthalmopathy.

This clonotype was detected many times. This chain links TRBV3-1 with TRBJ1-1; D is undetermined. The CDR3 sequence is 15 residues long. Germline CDR1 is LGHDT and CDR2 is YNNKEL (reference sequence). The V and J ends lost 0 bases and 6 bases respectively, with 14 bases between them. CDR3 residues: CASSQDPAYYSEAFF. The CDR3 region has the DNA TGTGCCAGCAGCCAAGATCCGGCGTACTACTCTGAAGCTTTCTTT.

The chain combines TRBV11-2 with TRBJ2-7, with 9 nucleotides matching TRBD1. The DNA end is more similar to TRBJ2-1, so the J call may be wrong. This CDR3 is built from 14 residues. The germline gives CDR1 SGHAT, CDR2 FQNNGV. The CDR3 sequence: CASSFLQGAYEQFF. As DNA, the CDR3 is TGTGCCAGCAGCTTTTTACAGGGGGCCTACGAGCAGTTCTTC.

This clonotype was counted ten times or more. The chain carries TRBV2 and TRBJ1-2; no definite D call. Trimming took off 7 bases at V and 7 bases at J, with 13 bases between the two ends. Germline CDR1 reads SNHLY; CDR2 reads FYNNEI. There are 12 residues in the CDR3. The CDR3 here is CASIRAGAGYTF. In DNA form, the CDR3 reads TGTGCCAGCATTCGGGCGGGCGCTGGCTACACCTTC.

This clonotype has at least ten counts. This sequence joins TRBV7-8 and TRBJ2-3, with D possibly TRBD2 on 5 matching bases. CDR1 and CDR2 (germline): SGHVS, FQNEAQ. V dropped 3 bases and J dropped 3 bases, with 16 bases sitting between them. This CDR3 has 16 amino acids. The CDR3 sequence is CASSFRAELPTDTQYF. The CDR3 coding sequence is TGTGCCAGCAGCTTCCGAGCGGAGCTCCCTACAGATACGCAGTATTTT. Filled out from reference TRBV7-8 and TRBJ2-3, the complete variable domain reads GAGVSQSPRYKVAKRGQDVALRCDPISGHVSLFWYQQALGQGPEFLTYFQNEAQLDKSGLPSDRFFAERPEGSVSTLKIQRTQQEDSAVYLCASSFRAELPTDTQYFGPGTRLTVL.

There are a few counts of this clonotype. The gene calls are TRBV27 and TRBJ2-1, with 7 bases lining up with TRBD2. V lost 6 bases and J lost 5; bases outside the gene matches: 10. The germline V gene has CDR1 MNHEY and CDR2 SMNVEV (reference sequence). The CDR3 consists of 15 residues. CDR3 in amino acids: CASRVGGSTDNEQFF. The DNA of the CDR3 is TGTGCCAGCAGGGTGGGGGGGAGCACAGACAATGAGCAGTTCTTC.

This clonotype was found many times. This chain connects TRBV2 to TRBJ2-7, with D maybe TRBD2 (6 bases). Trimming took 6 bases from V and 1 from J, leaving 16 bases between them. Germline CDR1 and CDR2: SNHLY and FYNNEI. The CDR3 loop spans 15 amino acids. The CDR3 sequence: CASSRSGAVSYEQYF. CDR3 bases: TGTGCCAGCAGCCGTAGCGGCGCAGTATCCTACGAGCAGTACTTC.

This chain uses TRBV15 with TRBJ2-1; 9 positions match TRBD1. This CDR3 has 16 amino acids. The V and J ends lost 5 bases and 0 bases, in that order; junction bases with no gene match: 5. CDR1 and CDR2 from the germline V gene are LNHNV and YYDKDF (reference sequence). CDR3 in amino acids: CATSGTGPRSYNEQFF. CDR3 in DNA: TGTGCCACCAGCGGGACAGGGCCCCGCTCCTACAATGAGCAGTTCTTC.

This chain links TRBV12-5 with TRBJ2-4; a possible D gene is TRBD2 (5 bases). Germline V CDR1 and CDR2: LGHNT, FRNRAP. With 6 bases removed from V and 0 bases from J, the gap between germline ends came to 9 bases. The CDR3 spans 14 residues. The CDR3 coding sequence is TGTGCTAGTGGGCTAGCTGTAGCCAAAAACATTCAGTACTTC. This gives the protein CASGLAVAKNIQYF.

This clonotype has a count of ten or more. The rearrangement joins TRBV6-2 or TRBV6-3 to TRBJ2-1, with D perhaps TRBD1 (6 bases). Trimming pared 6 bases from V and 3 bases from J, leaving 12 bases between. The CDR3 runs to 14 residues. Germline-derived CDR1 and CDR2 are MNHEY and SVGEGT. The CDR3 DNA reads as TGTGCCAGCAGCACAGGGTTTAACTACAATGAGCAGTTCTTC. Translated, it gives CASSTGFNYNEQFF.

This chain joins TRBV5-1 and TRBJ1-4; D remains unclear. Germline loops: CDR1 SGHRS, CDR2 YFSETQ. The CDR3 runs to 16 residues. V lost 2 bases and J lost 4, with 15 bases in between. The CDR3 loop is CASSFGSAGYNEKLFF. Here the CDR3 DNA reads TGCGCCAGCAGCTTTGGTTCGGCCGGGTATAATGAAAAACTGTTTTTT. Based on the CDR3 plus reference TRBV5-1 and TRBJ1-4, the full variable domain is KAGVTQTPRYLIKTRGQQVTLSCSPISGHRSVSWYQQTPGQGLQFLFEYFSETQRNKGNFPGRFSGRQFSNSRSEMNVSTLELGDSALYLCASSFGSAGYNEKLFFGSGTQLSVL.

The V call is TRBV7-2, the J call TRBJ2-5; 7 nucleotides line up with TRBD1. This CDR3 region has 14 residues. Germline V gene sequence: CDR1 SGHTA, CDR2 FQGNSA. V was pared by 5 bases and J by 9 bases, with 12 bases of the junction left unmatched. This CDR3 is CASSISRTGAAQYF. The CDR3 DNA reads as TGTGCCAGCAGCATATCCCGGACAGGAGCGGCCCAGTACTTC.

This clonotype was observed a handful of times. The chain uses TRBV10-2 and TRBJ1-5; D is unresolved. The V end was cut by 3 bases, the J end by 0 bases, with 9 bases between. The CDR3 is 15 amino acids. CDR1 is WSHSY, CDR2 SAAADI, per germline. The chain's CDR3 is CASSERLYSNQPQHF. DNA of the CDR3: TGCGCCAGCAGTGAAAGGTTGTATAGCAATCAGCCCCAGCATTTT.

A few counts support this clonotype. The rearrangement uses TRBV30 and TRBJ2-7; maybe TRBD1 (6 bases). The length of the CDR3 is 15 residues. Trimming left V 1 base short and J 3 bases short, with 16 bases between. CDR1 is GTSNPN and CDR2 is SVGIG in the germline V gene (reference sequence). The CDR3 bases are TGTGCCTGGAGTGGGCGGACAGCGCCATTCTACGAGCAGTACTTC. Protein product: CAWSGRTAPFYEQYF.

This clonotype has ten or more counts. V usage is TRBV30 and J usage is TRBJ1-6, with D uncertain. Germline-derived CDR1 and CDR2 are GTSNPN and SVGIG (reference sequence). The CDR3 consists of 12 residues. V was shortened by 5 bases and J by 9 bases, with 11 bases between the two germline ends. The CDR3 here is CAWAPGPSPLHF. The CDR3, as DNA: TGTGCCTGGGCCCCCGGACCTTCACCCCTCCACTTT.

With respect to this clonotype: The junction differs from germline at one of its ends, possibly a read error. This chain uses TRBV15 with TRBJ1-4; D might be TRBD1 (6 bases). The V gene's germline CDR1 is LNHNV and CDR2 YYDKDF (reference sequence). The CDR3 has 14 amino acids. CDR3 nucleotide sequence: TGTGCCACCAGCGCCGCCCTCCCCGGGACAAACTCTTATTTT. Protein: CATSAALPGTNSYF.

The V call is TRBV2, the J call TRBJ2-3; tentatively, D is TRBD2 (6 bases). The CDR3 contains 15 residues. With 11 bases removed from V and 4 bases from J, the gap between germline ends came to 22 bases. The germline V gene has CDR1 SNHLY and CDR2 FYNNEI. CDR3 sequence (DNA): TGTGCCCGCAACTTGGGCAGGGCTAGCGCAGATACGCAGTATTTT. Its translation: CARNLGRASADTQYF.

This clonotype came up many times. The chain uses TRBV28 and TRBJ1-1; no reliable D call. This CDR3 has 15 amino acids. Trimming stripped 3 bases from V and 1 base from J, with 12 bases between. CDR1 MDHEN and CDR2 SYDVKM come from the germline V gene. In nucleotides, the CDR3 is TGTGCCAGCAGTTTTTGGCCTCAGAGGAACACTGAAGCTTTCTTT. Protein: CASSFWPQRNTEAFF.

This clonotype has a single count. The chain joins TRBV12-3 or TRBV12-4 to TRBJ2-2; 9 bases map to TRBD1. The CDR3 spans 17 residues. The V gene end was trimmed by 5 bases and the J gene end by 4 bases; junction bases not matched to a gene: 11. The chain's CDR3 is CASSLQSGQGATGELFF. In nucleotides, the CDR3 is TGTGCCAGCAGTCTACAATCGGGACAGGGTGCCACCGGGGAGCTGTTTTTT.

The sample holds many counts of this clonotype. This chain joins TRBV28 and TRBJ1-1; D is ambiguous. Per germline, CDR1 MDHEN and CDR2 SYDVKM. The CDR3 length is 15 residues. Trimming removed 2 bases at V and 6 bases at J, with 16 bases between. The CDR3 DNA reads as TGTGCCAGCAGTTTACTAGTGACGCTCGGACCTGAAGCTTTCTTT. Protein sequence: CASSLLVTLGPEAFF.

This clonotype has ten or more counts. The chain couples TRBV7-8 to TRBJ2-1; D tentatively reads TRBD1 or TRBD2 (5 bases each). Trimming pared 5 bases from V and 10 bases from J, leaving 21 bases between. The germline CDR1 and CDR2 sequences are SGHVS and FQNEAQ. There are 15 residues in the CDR3. The CDR3 coding sequence is TGTGCCAGCAGCCGATGGGACCTCCTCGGGACGGAGCAGTTCTTC. It yields the protein CASSRWDLLGTEQFF.

This clonotype showed up many times. This sequence joins TRBV29-1 and TRBJ2-7, with a weak D call TRBD2 (7 bases). Looked up from germline, CDR1 is SQVTM and CDR2 is ANQGSEA. CDR3 length: 13 amino acids. Deletions cut 4 bases from V and 2 bases from J, with 12 bases between. The chain's CDR3 is CSVGPGGPYEQYF. Written as DNA, the CDR3 is TGCAGCGTTGGGCCGGGGGGCCCCTACGAGCAGTACTTC.

The chain is built from TRBV6-1 and TRBJ1-5, with D perhaps TRBD1 (5 bases). The CDR3 is 12 residues long. V was shortened by 11 bases and J by 2 bases, with 10 bases between the two germline ends. Germline CDR1 MNHNS, CDR2 SASEGT. The CDR3 nucleotides are TGTGCCCTGGGACCAGGCAATCAGCCCCAGCATTTT. Protein: CALGPGNQPQHF.

V usage is TRBV12-3 or TRBV12-4 and J usage is TRBJ2-2; tentative D call: TRBD1 (5 bases). This CDR3 has 13 amino acids. V was trimmed by 10 bases and J by 6 bases, leaving 15 bases between them. DNA of the CDR3: TGTGCCATCAGGGCAGTACGAGCCGGGGAGCTGTTTTTT. Translated: CAIRAVRAGELFF.

The chain links TRBV6-9 to TRBJ2-7; a weak D match, TRBD2 (5 bases). Germline V lookup: CDR1 MNHGY, CDR2 SVAAGI. V lost 6 bases, J lost 7 bases, and 19 bases lay in between. This CDR3 spans 14 amino acids. The CDR3 spells CASRYTRESSEQYF. The DNA of the CDR3 is TGTGCCAGCAGGTACACAAGGGAGTCGAGTGAGCAGTACTTC.

This clonotype occurred many times. The chain links TRBV20-1 to TRBJ1-1, with 7 bases fitting TRBD1. This CDR3 comprises 11 residues. V was clipped by 5 bases and J by 3 bases; unmatched bases: 0. Per germline, CDR1 DFQATT and CDR2 SNEGSKA (reference sequence). The CDR3 bases are TGCAGTGCTGACAGGGACACTGAAGCTTTCTTT. Amino acid sequence: CSADRDTEAFF.

CDR3 DNA sequence: TGTGCCATCCGCGTTACAGGGAAAGAGTACGAGCAGTACTTC. Protein product: CAIRVTGKEYEQYF. V gene TRBV10-3 combines with J gene TRBJ2-7; perhaps TRBD1 as D (6 bases). V was trimmed by 8 bases and J by 4 bases, leaving 18 bases between them. The germline V gene encodes CDR1 ENHRY and CDR2 SYGVKD. This CDR3 region has 14 residues.

V is TRBV11-2 and J is TRBJ2-1; D gene uncertain. V lost 3 bases and J 4 bases, leaving 7 bases between the germline ends. The CDR3 length is 13 residues. Germline V gives CDR1 SGHAT, CDR2 FQNNGV. CDR3 protein: CASSLTLYNEQFF. Written as DNA, the CDR3 is TGTGCCAGCAGCTTGACGCTGTACAATGAGCAGTTCTTC.

This clonotype was picked up many times. The rearrangement uses TRBV6-2 or TRBV6-3 and TRBJ2-3; a weak D match, TRBD2 (6 bases). The CDR3 runs to 15 residues. With 2 bases removed from V and 4 bases from J, the gap between germline ends came to 13 bases. CDR1 MNHEY and CDR2 SVGEGT come from the germline V gene. This CDR3 is CASSYAGSAADTQYF. CDR3 nucleotides: TGTGCCAGCAGTTACGCGGGGTCAGCAGCAGATACGCAGTATTTT.